One and the same sample provided the 24 T cell receptor beta chains below, sequenced in a study of T cells after yellow fever vaccination. Each CDR3 protein is one row after TCRdb ran MiXCR on the 5' RACE reads. The sample has 450,000 to 650,000 distinct CDR3 sequences; roughly 12% are singletons. The specimen comprised PBMCs, sampled on the day of the yellow fever booster vaccination. Receptors originate from a man aged 30-40 years who received the YFV17D yellow fever vaccine.

The table lists this clonotype with a few counts. V gene TRBV7-9 combines with J gene TRBJ1-6, with unresolved D. This CDR3 has 14 amino acids. Germline lookup yields CDR1 SEHNR and CDR2 FQNEAQ (reference sequence). Trimming removed 5 bases from V and 4 bases from J, with 9 bases in between. The CDR3 loop is CASSETGYNSPLHF. CDR3 in DNA: TGTGCCAGCAGCGAAACGGGGTATAATTCACCCCTCCACTTT. The full variable domain, with the rest looked up from reference TRBV7-9 and TRBJ1-6, is DTGVSQNPRHKITKRGQNVTFRCDPISEHNRLYWYRQTLGQGPEFLTYFQNEAQLEKSRLLSDRFSAERPKGSFSTLEIQRTEQGDSAMYLCASSETGYNSPLHFGNGTRLTVT.

CDR3: CSTLAGGLGEQYF. CDR3 coding DNA: TGCAGTACACTAGCGGGAGGTTTAGGCGAGCAGTACTTC. The chain carries TRBV20-1 and TRBJ2-7, with 12 nucleotides matching TRBD2. V lost 8 bases and J lost 6; bases outside the gene matches: 8. The CDR3 has 13 amino acids. In germline, CDR1 is DFQATT, CDR2 SNEGSKA (reference sequence).

This clonotype was counted a few times. The genes are TRBV5-1 and TRBJ2-7, with 7 bases that match TRBD1. Trimming at V came to 4 bases and at J to 2 bases, leaving 9 bases not matched to a gene. The CDR3 consists of 15 residues. Germline CDR1 and CDR2: SGHRS and YFSETQ. This CDR3 is CASSMAYRGPYEQYF. In DNA, the CDR3 is TGCGCCAGCAGCATGGCCTACAGGGGCCCCTACGAGCAGTACTTC.

This clonotype was seen only a few times. The V and J genes are TRBV18 and TRBJ2-7, with D possibly matching TRBD2 (5 bases). There are 13 residues in the CDR3. Germline loops: CDR1 KGHSH, CDR2 LQKENI. V lost 6 bases to trimming and J lost 5 bases, with 14 bases between them. The CDR3 bases are TGTGCCAGCTCCGAGGGCTATTACAACGAGCAGTACTTC. Protein: CASSEGYYNEQYF. Supplemented by reference TRBV18 and TRBJ2-7, the full variable domain reads NAGVMQNPRHLVRRRGQEARLRCSPMKGHSHVYWYRQLPEEGLKFMVYLQKENIIDESGMPKERFSAEFPKEGPSILRIQQVVRGDSAAYFCASSEGYYNEQYFGPGTRLTVT.

This clonotype was found a few times. The chain couples TRBV12-3 or TRBV12-4 to TRBJ1-1; D might be TRBD1 (6 bases). V was trimmed by 6 bases and J by 0 bases, leaving 8 bases between them. This CDR3 contains 13 residues. The CDR3 sequence: CASRQGLNTEAFF. CDR3 in DNA: TGTGCCAGCAGGCAGGGGTTGAACACTGAAGCTTTCTTT.

This chain connects TRBV6-5 to TRBJ1-4; 7 bases map to TRBD1. The CDR3 spans 16 residues. CDR1 and CDR2 from the germline V gene are MNHEY and SVGAGI. V was clipped by 0 bases and J by 2 bases; unmatched bases: 3. The CDR3 loop is CASSYSPGGTNEKLFF. The CDR3 DNA is TGTGCCAGCAGTTACTCGCCAGGGGGGACTAATGAAAAACTGTTTTTT.

The rearrangement links TRBV28 to TRBJ2-5; weak D call: TRBD2 (5 bases). This CDR3 is 14 amino acids long. Per germline, CDR1 MDHEN and CDR2 SYDVKM. With 8 bases removed from V and 5 bases from J, the gap between germline ends came to 18 bases. The CDR3 reads CASYQTGRGETQYF. In nucleotides, the CDR3 is TGTGCCAGCTACCAGACCGGCCGCGGGGAGACCCAGTACTTC. Using reference TRBV28 and TRBJ2-5 for the parts outside the CDR3, the full variable domain is DVKVTQSSRYLVKRTGEKVFLECVQDMDHENMFWYRQDPGLGLRLIYFSYDVKMKEKGDIPEGYSVSREKKERFSLILESASTNQTSMYLCASYQTGRGETQYFGPGTRLLVL.

V is TRBV27 and J is TRBJ1-3, with D possibly being TRBD1 (6 bases). Germline values: CDR1 MNHEY, CDR2 SMNVEV (reference sequence). The CDR3 consists of 15 residues. Trimming shortened V by 3 bases and J by 0 bases, and 9 bases separated the two germline ends. CDR3 sequence reads: CASSFRGGSGNTIYF. CDR3 nucleotide sequence: TGTGCCAGCAGTTTCAGGGGAGGCTCTGGAAACACCATATATTTT.

The rearrangement uses TRBV7-2 and TRBJ2-6, with 7 bases lining up with TRBD1. Germline assignment: CDR1 SGHTA and CDR2 FQGNSA. J was trimmed by 2 bases and V by 5 bases; bases with no gene match: 6. The length of the CDR3 is 16 residues. This CDR3 is CASSITTGTGANVLTF. The CDR3 coding sequence is TGTGCCAGCAGCATCACGACAGGGACTGGGGCCAACGTCCTGACTTTC. Based on the CDR3 plus reference TRBV7-2 and TRBJ2-6, the full variable domain is GAGVSQSPSNKVTEKGKDVELRCDPISGHTALYWYRQSLGQGLEFLIYFQGNSAPDKSGLPSDRFSAERTGGSVSTLTIQRTQQEDSAVYLCASSITTGTGANVLTFGAGSRLTVL.

V gene TRBV5-1 combines with J gene TRBJ2-7; 12 bases map to TRBD1. This CDR3 spans 15 amino acids. Germline lookup yields CDR1 SGHRS and CDR2 YFSETQ. V was pared by 0 bases and J by 6 bases, with 4 bases of the junction left unmatched. In DNA, the CDR3 is TGCGCCAGCAGCTTGGGGGGGACAGGGGGCGCCGAGCAGTACTTC. Translating gives CASSLGGTGGAEQYF. The full variable domain, its missing parts supplied by reference TRBV5-1 and TRBJ2-7, is KAGVTQTPRYLIKTRGQQVTLSCSPISGHRSVSWYQQTPGQGLQFLFEYFSETQRNKGNFPGRFSGRQFSNSRSEMNVSTLELGDSALYLCASSLGGTGGAEQYFGPGTRLTVT.

The V and J genes are TRBV7-2 and TRBJ2-5; 8 bases match TRBD2. CDR3 length: 14 amino acids. V shed 1 base and J 8 bases; nucleotides not matched to a gene: 6. Germline CDR1 reads SGHTA; CDR2 reads FQGNSA. The CDR3 sequence: CASSLDSSGYTQYF. The CDR3 bases are TGTGCCAGCAGCTTAGACTCTAGCGGGTACACCCAGTACTTC.

This clonotype occurred a few times. The chain joins TRBV18 to TRBJ2-1; maybe TRBD2 (5 bases). This CDR3 region has 15 residues. Germline V gene data show CDR1 as KGHSH and CDR2 as LQKENI. V lost 2 bases and J 5 bases, leaving 13 bases between the germline ends. This CDR3 reads CASSPSPTTNNEQFF. The DNA for the CDR3 is TGTGCCAGCTCACCATCCCCGACTACGAACAATGAGCAGTTCTTC.

V and J are TRBV12-3 or TRBV12-4 and TRBJ2-4; the D gene is possibly TRBD1 (6 bases). The CDR3 has 16 residues. V was trimmed by 5 bases and J by 0 bases, leaving 14 bases between them. The CDR3 DNA is TGTGCCAGCAGTCGGACAGCTAATATAGCCAAAAACATTCAGTACTTC. This sequence encodes CASSRTANIAKNIQYF.

This clonotype was seen more than once but under ten times. This chain links TRBV4-3 with TRBJ2-7; TRBD2 is a possible D gene (6 bases). CDR1 and CDR2 from the germline V gene are LGHNA and YSLEER. V lost 0 bases to trimming and J lost 5 bases, with 14 bases between them. The CDR3 is made up of 15 amino acids. This CDR3 is CASSQESWRRDEQYF. CDR3 in DNA: TGCGCCAGCAGCCAAGAGAGTTGGAGGAGGGACGAGCAGTACTTC.

There are a few counts of this clonotype. The chain carries TRBV24-1 and TRBJ2-6; 7 nucleotides agree with TRBD1. The V gene's germline CDR1 is KGHDR and CDR2 SFDVKD. The V segment lost 10 bases and the J segment 0 bases; nucleotides outside the gene matches: 14. The CDR3 totals 18 residues. The CDR3 loop reads CATSDRARPNSGANVLTF. DNA of the CDR3: TGTGCCACGAGCGACAGGGCGCGACCCAACTCTGGGGCCAACGTCCTGACTTTC.

This clonotype was observed a handful of times. The chain employs TRBV5-6 and TRBJ2-7; possible D gene TRBD1, 6 bases. Trimming pared 2 bases from V and 6 bases from J, leaving 12 bases between. Germline V CDR1 and CDR2: SGHDT, YYEEEE. The CDR3 length is 13 residues. The CDR3 is CASSFLQGSEQYF. The CDR3 DNA sequence: TGTGCCAGCAGCTTTCTACAGGGCTCCGAGCAGTACTTC.

The chain recombines TRBV20-1 with TRBJ2-7; tentative D call: TRBD2 (5 bases). The germline V gene has CDR1 DFQATT and CDR2 SNEGSKA (reference sequence). The CDR3 is 14 amino acids. V lost 1 base to trimming and J lost 0 bases, with 10 bases between them. DNA for the CDR3: TGCAGTGCTAGAGGGCTAGGGAGCTCCTACGAGCAGTACTTC. Protein: CSARGLGSSYEQYF.

V usage is TRBV7-2 and J usage is TRBJ2-7, with TRBD2 matching 12 bases. The CDR3 extends over 16 amino acids. The V segment lost 5 bases and the J segment 5 bases; nucleotides outside the gene matches: 10. Germline V gene data show CDR1 as SGHTA and CDR2 as FQGNSA. Written as DNA, the CDR3 is TGTGCCAGCAGCCCCGATTCTAGCGGGAGGGCCAACGAGCAGTACTTC. This encodes CASSPDSSGRANEQYF.

The genes are TRBV5-1 and TRBJ2-2, with 12 bases aligning to TRBD2. The junction had 14 bases not matched to a gene; V was cut back by 5 bases and J by 0 bases. The CDR3 is 20 residues long. The germline CDR1 and CDR2 sequences are SGHRS and YFSETQ. The CDR3: CASSMGLAGDLITNTGELFF. The CDR3 DNA reads as TGCGCCAGCAGTATGGGACTAGCGGGTGATTTGATAACGAACACCGGGGAGCTGTTTTTT.

V and J are TRBV29-1 and TRBJ2-1; 7 nucleotides match TRBD2. CDR3 length equals 15 residues. V was pared by 7 bases and J by 3 bases, with 12 bases of the junction left unmatched. The germline V gene encodes CDR1 SQVTM and CDR2 ANQGSEA. The CDR3 DNA reads TGCAGCGGCGGTGGAGGACTAGGGCGCTACAATGAGCAGTTCTTC. It yields the protein CSGGGGLGRYNEQFF.

This clonotype appeared a few times. In DNA, the CDR3 is TGTGCCAGCAGTCAGCGCGGTTGGGTCTATCAAGAGACCCAGTACTTC. It translates to CASSQRGWVYQETQYF. The J gene is TRBJ2-5, the V gene TRBV14; D gene uncertain. The germline CDR1 and CDR2 sequences are SGHDN and FVKESK. Trimming removed 6 bases at V and 2 bases at J, with 19 bases between. There are 16 residues in the CDR3.

The gene calls are TRBV5-8 and TRBJ2-2; D possibly corresponds to TRBD1 (5 bases). Germline CDR1 reads SGHTS; CDR2 reads YDEGEE. The CDR3 has 17 amino acids. V lost 8 bases, J lost 6 bases, and 26 bases lay in between. CDR3 in amino acids: CASTTGQGLDLAGELFF. CDR3 bases: TGTGCCAGTACAACCGGGCAGGGTTTGGATTTGGCCGGGGAGCTGTTTTTT.

This clonotype was observed a handful of times. This sequence joins TRBV20-1 and TRBJ2-3; D gene uncertain. Trimming left V 6 bases short and J 1 base short, with 8 bases between. Germline values: CDR1 DFQATT, CDR2 SNEGSKA (reference sequence). CDR3 length equals 12 residues. This CDR3 is CSAPPGTDTQYF. DNA for the CDR3: TGCAGTGCCCCTCCCGGCACAGATACGCAGTATTTT.

J is TRBJ1-1 and V is TRBV10-2, with TRBD1 identical over 10 bases. This CDR3 region has 16 residues. V was pared by 6 bases and J by 1 base, with 8 bases of the junction left unmatched. Germline loops: CDR1 WSHSY, CDR2 SAAADI. In nucleotides, the CDR3 is TGCGCCAGCAGGCCCCGGGACAGGGGAAGGAACACTGAAGCTTTCTTT. This encodes CASRPRDRGRNTEAFF.